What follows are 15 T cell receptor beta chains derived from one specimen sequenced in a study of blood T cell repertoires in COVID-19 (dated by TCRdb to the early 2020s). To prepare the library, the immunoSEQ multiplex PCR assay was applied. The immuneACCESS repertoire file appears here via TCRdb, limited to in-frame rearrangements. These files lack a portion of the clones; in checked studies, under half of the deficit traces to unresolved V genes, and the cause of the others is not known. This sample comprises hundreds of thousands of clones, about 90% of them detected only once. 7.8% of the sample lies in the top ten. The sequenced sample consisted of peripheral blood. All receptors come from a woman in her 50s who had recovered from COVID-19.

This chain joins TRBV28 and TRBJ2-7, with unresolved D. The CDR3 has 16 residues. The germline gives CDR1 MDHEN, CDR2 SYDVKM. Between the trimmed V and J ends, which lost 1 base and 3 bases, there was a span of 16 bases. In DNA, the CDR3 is TGTGCCAGCAGTTTATATCTAACCCCCCCCGGCTACGAGCAGTACTTC. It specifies CASSLYLTPPGYEQYF.

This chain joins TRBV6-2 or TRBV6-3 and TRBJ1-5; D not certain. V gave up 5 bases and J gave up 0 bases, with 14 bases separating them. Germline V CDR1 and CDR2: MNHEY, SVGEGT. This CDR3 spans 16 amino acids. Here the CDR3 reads CASSPPGSYSNQPQHF. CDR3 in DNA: TGTGCCAGCAGTCCCCCGGGGAGCTATAGCAATCAGCCCCAGCATTTT.

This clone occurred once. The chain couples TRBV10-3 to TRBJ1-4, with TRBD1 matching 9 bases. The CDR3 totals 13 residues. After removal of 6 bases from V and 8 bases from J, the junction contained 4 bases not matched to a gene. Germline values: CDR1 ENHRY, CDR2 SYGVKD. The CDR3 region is CAIRGQGREKLFF. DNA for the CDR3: TGTGCCATCAGGGGACAGGGTAGGGAAAAACTGTTTTTT.

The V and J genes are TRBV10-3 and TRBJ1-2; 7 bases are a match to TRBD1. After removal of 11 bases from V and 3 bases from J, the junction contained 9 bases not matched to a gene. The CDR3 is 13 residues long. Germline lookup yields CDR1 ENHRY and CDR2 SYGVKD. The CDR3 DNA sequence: TGTGCCCTCAAACGGGACAGCGACTATGGCTACACCTTC. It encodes CALKRDSDYGYTF.

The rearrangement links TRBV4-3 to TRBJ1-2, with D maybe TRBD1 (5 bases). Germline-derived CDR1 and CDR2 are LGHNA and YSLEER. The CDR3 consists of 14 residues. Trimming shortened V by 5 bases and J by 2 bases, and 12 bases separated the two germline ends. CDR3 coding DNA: TGCGCCAGCAGCGACCTGGGGCAGAACTATGGCTACACCTTC. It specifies CASSDLGQNYGYTF.

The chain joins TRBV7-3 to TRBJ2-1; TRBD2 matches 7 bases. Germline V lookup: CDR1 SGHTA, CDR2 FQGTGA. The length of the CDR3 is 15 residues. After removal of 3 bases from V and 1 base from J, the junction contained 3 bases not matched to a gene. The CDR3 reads CASSFGGSSYNEQFF. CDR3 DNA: TGTGCCAGCAGCTTTGGCGGGAGTTCCTACAATGAGCAGTTCTTC.

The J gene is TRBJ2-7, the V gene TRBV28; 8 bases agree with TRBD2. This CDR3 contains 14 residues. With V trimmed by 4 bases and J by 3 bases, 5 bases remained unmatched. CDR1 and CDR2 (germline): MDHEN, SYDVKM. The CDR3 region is CASSSGLVLYEQYF. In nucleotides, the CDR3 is TGTGCCAGCAGTTCGGGACTAGTTCTCTACGAGCAGTACTTC.

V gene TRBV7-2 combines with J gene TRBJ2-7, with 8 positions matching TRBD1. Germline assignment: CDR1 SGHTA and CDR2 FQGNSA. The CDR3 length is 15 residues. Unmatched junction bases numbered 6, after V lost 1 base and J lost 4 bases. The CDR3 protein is CASSLGSGQGYEQYF. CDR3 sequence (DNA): TGTGCCAGCAGCTTAGGTTCCGGACAGGGATACGAGCAGTACTTC.

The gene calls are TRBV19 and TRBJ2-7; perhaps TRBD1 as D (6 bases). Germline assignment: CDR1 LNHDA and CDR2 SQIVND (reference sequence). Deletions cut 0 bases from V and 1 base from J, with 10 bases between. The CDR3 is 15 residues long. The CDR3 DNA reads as TGTGCCAGTAGTATAGACCACAGGGTTTCCTACGAGCAGTACTTC. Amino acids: CASSIDHRVSYEQYF.

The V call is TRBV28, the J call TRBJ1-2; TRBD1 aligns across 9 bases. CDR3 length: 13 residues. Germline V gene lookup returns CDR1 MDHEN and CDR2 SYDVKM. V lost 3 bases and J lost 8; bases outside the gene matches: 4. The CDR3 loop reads CASSFRTGDGYTF. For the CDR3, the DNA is TGTGCCAGCAGTTTCCGGACAGGGGACGGCTACACCTTC.

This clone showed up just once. In DNA, the CDR3 is TGTGCCAGCAGCCCACCTCGGGGGGCGTACACCGGGGAGCTGTTTTTT. It is translated as CASSPPRGAYTGELFF. The V call is TRBV27, the J call TRBJ2-2; D perhaps matches TRBD2 (7 bases). The V end lost 6 bases, the J end lost 3 bases, and 17 bases lay between the germline ends. The CDR3 is 16 residues long. Germline V gene lookup returns CDR1 MNHEY and CDR2 SMNVEV (reference sequence).

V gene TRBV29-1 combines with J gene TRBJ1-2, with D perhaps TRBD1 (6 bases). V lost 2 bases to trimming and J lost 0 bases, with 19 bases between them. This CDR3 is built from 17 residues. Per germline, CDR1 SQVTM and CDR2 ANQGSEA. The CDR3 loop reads CSVETGTRFDPNYGYTF. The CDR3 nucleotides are TGCAGCGTTGAAACCGGGACACGATTCGACCCTAACTATGGCTACACCTTC.

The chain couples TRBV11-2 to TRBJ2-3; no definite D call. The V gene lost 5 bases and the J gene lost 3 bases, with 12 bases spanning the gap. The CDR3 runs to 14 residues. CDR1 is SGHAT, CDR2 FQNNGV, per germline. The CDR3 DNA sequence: TGTGCCAGCAGCACCCCCGTCGGGACAGATACGCAGTATTTT. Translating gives CASSTPVGTDTQYF.

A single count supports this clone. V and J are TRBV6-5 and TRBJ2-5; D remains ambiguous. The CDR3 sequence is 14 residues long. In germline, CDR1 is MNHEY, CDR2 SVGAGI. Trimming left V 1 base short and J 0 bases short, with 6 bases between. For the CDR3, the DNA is TGTGCCAGCAGTTACTTTGAGTACCAAGAGACCCAGTACTTC. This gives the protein CASSYFEYQETQYF.

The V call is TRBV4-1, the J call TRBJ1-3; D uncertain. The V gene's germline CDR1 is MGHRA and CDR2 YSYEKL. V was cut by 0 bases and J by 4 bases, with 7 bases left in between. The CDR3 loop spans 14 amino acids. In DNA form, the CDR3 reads TGCGCCAGCAGCCAAGATCCGGGAGGAAACACCATATATTTT. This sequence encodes CASSQDPGGNTIYF.